A single sample is the source of the 24 T cell receptor beta chains below, sequenced in a study of CD8+ T cells in alopecia areata. Reverse transcribed after extraction, RNA yielded cDNA as the sequencing template. Assay used: immunoSEQ multiplex PCR; TCRdb lists only in-frame clones, some missing. Of roughly 200,000 clones detected, more than 50% appear once; the ten largest clones hold roughly 5%. Sequencing input: CD8+ T cells sorted from blood. Every receptor here comes from a human donor in good health.

CDR3 bases: TGTGCCAGTCGGGAATGGGGCTGGGAGACCCAGTACTTC. Its translation is CASREWGWETQYF. This chain joins TRBV2 and TRBJ2-5; D tentatively fits TRBD1 or TRBD2 (5 bases each). CDR3 length: 13 amino acids. V was cut by 9 bases and J by 5 bases, with 16 bases left in between. Germline V lookup: CDR1 SNHLY, CDR2 FYNNEI.

The rearrangement uses TRBV7-2 and TRBJ1-5; 7 positions agree with TRBD1. V dropped 6 bases and J dropped 3; count of bases not matched to a gene: 8. Germline-derived CDR1 and CDR2 are SGHTA and FQGNSA. CDR3 size: 15 residues. The CDR3 coding sequence is TGTGCCAGCAGGCCACAGGGGTCCTACAATCAGCCCCAGCATTTT. Protein product: CASRPQGSYNQPQHF.

This clone turned up a few times. V gene TRBV29-1 combines with J gene TRBJ1-5; 7 bases agree with TRBD1. Germline-derived CDR1 and CDR2 are SQVTM and ANQGSEA. This CDR3 spans 13 amino acids. Germline trimming cut 6 bases from V and 4 bases from J; bases unmatched to any gene: 6. CDR3 in amino acids: CSVRTGENQPQHF. CDR3 bases: TGCAGCGTACGAACAGGGGAGAATCAGCCCCAGCATTTT.

The rearrangement links TRBV5-1 to TRBJ2-3, with D maybe TRBD2 (5 bases). This CDR3 has 15 residues. Germline-derived CDR1 and CDR2 are SGHRS and YFSETQ. The V gene lost 0 bases and the J gene lost 0 bases, with 8 bases spanning the gap. In DNA, the CDR3 is TGCGCCAGCAGCTTGGGAGGGTCTAGCACAGATACGCAGTATTTT. Its translation: CASSLGGSSTDTQYF.

This clone was seen only a few times. This chain links TRBV10-3 with TRBJ2-1; the D is unclear. The ends were cut back, 0 bases at V and 6 bases at J, with 6 bases in the middle. The V gene's germline CDR1 is ENHRY and CDR2 SYGVKD. The CDR3 length is 13 residues. CDR3 DNA sequence: TGTGCCATCAGTGAGTCGATAGGCAATGAGCAGTTCTTC. Translated, it gives CAISESIGNEQFF.

J is TRBJ1-1 and V is TRBV9; D is undetermined. Germline V gives CDR1 SGDLS, CDR2 YYNGEE. Trimming pared 3 bases from V and 3 bases from J, leaving 9 bases between. The CDR3 spans 13 residues. The CDR3 bases are TGTGCCAGCAGCGCCCGTAGTGACACTGAAGCTTTCTTT. Residues: CASSARSDTEAFF.

V and J are TRBV13 and TRBJ1-1; D gene uncertain. The germline V gene encodes CDR1 PRHDT and CDR2 FYEKMQ (reference sequence). The CDR3 sequence is 12 residues long. Trimming removed 6 bases at V and 6 bases at J, with 11 bases between. DNA for the CDR3: TGTGCCAGCAGTCCTGAGGGCTCTGAAGCTTTCTTT. Translated: CASSPEGSEAFF.

This chain connects TRBV4-1 to TRBJ1-2; unclear D gene. CDR3 length equals 15 residues. V shed 1 base and J shed 8 bases, with 17 bases lying between them. Germline CDR1 and CDR2: MGHRA and YSYEKL. The chain's CDR3 is CASSQGNMAYQGYTF. CDR3 coding DNA: TGCGCCAGCAGCCAAGGTAACATGGCTTATCAGGGCTACACCTTC.

The chain uses TRBV7-9 and TRBJ1-4; 9 nucleotides line up with TRBD1. The V and J ends lost 5 bases and 8 bases, in that order; junction bases with no gene match: 12. The CDR3 spans 16 residues. The germline CDR1 and CDR2 sequences are SEHNR and FQNEAQ (reference sequence). The CDR3 is CASSDPGQGHQEKLFF. CDR3 DNA: TGTGCCAGCAGCGACCCGGGACAGGGACATCAGGAAAAACTGTTTTTT.

V is TRBV7-8 and J is TRBJ2-1; 8 bases map to TRBD2. After removal of 5 bases from V and 6 bases from J, the junction contained 15 bases not matched to a gene. Germline V lookup: CDR1 SGHVS, CDR2 FQNEAQ. This CDR3 spans 17 amino acids. The CDR3 protein is CASSPRATGGPSNEQFF. In DNA form, the CDR3 reads TGTGCCAGCAGCCCCCGGGCGACGGGGGGGCCTAGCAATGAGCAGTTCTTC.

The J gene is TRBJ2-1, the V gene TRBV12-5; D call uncertain. This CDR3 comprises 12 residues. The ends were cut back, 5 bases at V and 8 bases at J, with 10 bases in the middle. The germline V gene has CDR1 LGHNT and CDR2 FRNRAP. The CDR3 loop is CASGLRSYEQFF. The CDR3 coding sequence is TGTGCTAGTGGTCTCAGGTCTTATGAGCAGTTCTTC.

The rearrangement links TRBV29-1 to TRBJ1-1, with D hard to call. CDR3 size: 15 residues. CDR1 is SQVTM and CDR2 is ANQGSEA in the germline V gene. V was cut by 5 bases and J by 0 bases, with 16 bases left in between. CDR3 bases: TGCAGCGTTAACCTGGCCCCCCAAATGAACACTGAAGCTTTCTTT. Protein product: CSVNLAPQMNTEAFF.

The CDR3 DNA reads as TGTGCCAGCAGAGGGACAGTCCCTGCGGATAATTCACCCCTCCACTTT. As protein: CASRGTVPADNSPLHF. The V and J genes are TRBV25-1 and TRBJ1-6; 7 bases are shared with TRBD1. The CDR3 has 16 residues. Looked up from germline, CDR1 is MGHDK and CDR2 is SYGVNS. With 6 bases clipped from V and 5 bases from J, the junction kept 10 bases outside the gene matches.

J is TRBJ2-7 and V is TRBV18; D unclear. Germline CDR1 KGHSH, CDR2 LQKENI. CDR3 size: 15 residues. Trimming removed 1 base from V and 0 bases from J, with 10 bases in between. CDR3: CASSPHPGSSYEQYF. CDR3 nucleotides: TGTGCCAGCTCACCACATCCAGGAAGCTCCTACGAGCAGTACTTC. The full variable domain, in which reference TRBV18 and TRBJ2-7 provide the parts outside the CDR3, is NAGVMQNPRHLVRRRGQEARLRCSPMKGHSHVYWYRQLPEEGLKFMVYLQKENIIDESGMPKERFSAEFPKEGPSILRIQQVVRGDSAAYFCASSPHPGSSYEQYFGPGTRLTVT.

The genes are TRBV27 and TRBJ2-7; D gene unclear. Germline V gene lookup returns CDR1 MNHEY and CDR2 SMNVEV (reference sequence). V was pared by 3 bases and J by 6 bases, with 12 bases between. The CDR3 is 13 amino acids. The CDR3 DNA follows: TGTGCCAGCAGTTTTGCCACCTCGGCCGAGCAGTACTTC. Translating gives CASSFATSAEQYF.

The sample holds a few counts of this clone. This chain uses TRBV2 with TRBJ2-3; 10 bases line up with TRBD1. With V trimmed by 8 bases and J by 4 bases, 6 bases remained unmatched. Germline-derived CDR1 and CDR2 are SNHLY and FYNNEI. This CDR3 contains 14 residues. In nucleotides, the CDR3 is TGTGCCAGCGGCGACAGGGGGCCACCAGATACGCAGTATTTT. It yields the protein CASGDRGPPDTQYF.

This chain joins TRBV19 and TRBJ2-2; D might be TRBD2 (6 bases). The CDR3 spans 17 residues. CDR1 and CDR2 (germline): LNHDA, SQIVND (reference sequence). V lost 5 bases and J 0 bases, leaving 16 bases between the germline ends. The CDR3 here is CASSLPTGGPNTGELFF. The CDR3 nucleotides read TGTGCCAGTAGTCTACCAACCGGGGGACCGAACACCGGGGAGCTGTTTTTT.

The rearrangement uses TRBV5-6 and TRBJ2-1; 9 bases align to TRBD2. The trim removed 4 bases at V and 9 bases at J, leaving 8 bases unmatched. Germline lookup yields CDR1 SGHDT and CDR2 YYEEEE. The CDR3 extends over 14 amino acids. The CDR3 bases are TGTGCCAGCAGCCTGGGACTAGCTAGGGGTGAGCAGTTCTTC. Translating it yields CASSLGLARGEQFF.

This chain joins TRBV6-5 and TRBJ2-1; D is undetermined. The CDR3 length is 12 residues. The V gene's germline CDR1 is MNHEY and CDR2 SVGAGI. Trimming shortened V by 2 bases and J by 3 bases, and 2 bases separated the two germline ends. The CDR3 region is CASSYGYNEQFF. Here the CDR3 DNA reads TGTGCCAGCAGTTACGGCTACAATGAGCAGTTCTTC.

The chain uses TRBV7-9 and TRBJ2-2; D remains unclear. Germline V CDR1 and CDR2: SEHNR, FQNEAQ (reference sequence). The CDR3 loop spans 12 amino acids. The V and J ends lost 5 bases and 6 bases respectively, with 7 bases between them. Here the CDR3 DNA reads TGTGCCAGCAGCCACCCCTCCGGGGAGCTGTTTTTT. It translates to CASSHPSGELFF.

The chain joins TRBV19 to TRBJ1-5, with D maybe TRBD1 (6 bases). V lost 4 bases and J lost 7, with 14 bases in between. The CDR3 loop spans 14 amino acids. CDR1 is LNHDA, CDR2 SQIVND, per germline (reference sequence). CDR3 loop: CASSTWPQGQPQHF. As DNA, the CDR3 is TGTGCCAGTAGTACGTGGCCCCAGGGGCAGCCCCAGCATTTT. Using reference TRBV19 and TRBJ1-5 for the parts outside the CDR3, the full variable domain is DGGITQSPKYLFRKEGQNVTLSCEQNLNHDAMYWYRQDPGQGLRLIYYSQIVNDFQKGDIAEGYSVSREKKESFPLTVTSAQKNPTAFYLCASSTWPQGQPQHFGDGTRLSIL.

This sequence joins TRBV2 and TRBJ2-1; a possible D gene is TRBD1 (6 bases). The CDR3 contains 16 residues. Germline V gene lookup returns CDR1 SNHLY and CDR2 FYNNEI. Trimming took 6 bases from V and 0 from J, leaving 15 bases between them. The CDR3 bases are TGTGCCAGCAGGCCCGGGACAACCATCTCCTACAATGAGCAGTTCTTC. This gives the protein CASRPGTTISYNEQFF.

The rearrangement links TRBV11-2 to TRBJ2-3; tentatively, D is TRBD1 (6 bases). Germline V CDR1 and CDR2: SGHAT, FQNNGV. This CDR3 has 15 amino acids. Trimming pared 3 bases from V and 4 bases from J, leaving 14 bases between. DNA of the CDR3: TGTGCCAGCAGCTTTGAACAGGGACCCCCAGATACGCAGTATTTT. This sequence encodes CASSFEQGPPDTQYF.

This clone was seen more than once but under ten times. The rearrangement links TRBV27 to TRBJ1-6, with no clear D. CDR1 MNHEY and CDR2 SMNVEV come from the germline V gene (reference sequence). The CDR3 runs 15 residues. Trimming cost V 6 bases and J 0 bases, with 9 bases left between them. CDR3 sequence (DNA): TGTGCCAGCAGCCCCGGAGTCTCCTATAATTCACCCCTCCACTTT. Translation: CASSPGVSYNSPLHF.